This TCR beta chain was captured in a study of STAT3 mutations in large granular lymphocyte leukemia. TCRdb's copy holds only in-frame clones and misses some; the assay was immunoSEQ multiplex PCR. This sample carries 3,900 or so clones, 66% of them seen once, and the ten largest clones take around two thirds. This CDR3 is built from 12 residues. CDR1 and CDR2 from the germline V gene are KGHSH and LQKENI. After removal of 6 bases from V and 7 bases from J, the junction contained 5 bases not matched to a gene. Study observations and caveats: Every T-cell large granular lymphocyte leukemia patient had at least one immunodominant TCR beta clonotype. In some patients, a small highly pathogenic clone possibly went undetected.

This clone was picked up a small number of times. Its target is unknown. The chain carries TRBV18 and TRBJ1-2; 7 nucleotides agree with TRBD1. The receptor was isolated from a man in his 60s with T-cell large granular lymphocyte leukemia. Some clones in this sample may be carry-over from other donors' samples. Sequencing was performed on peripheral blood mononuclear cells. The CDR3 bases are TGTGCCAGCTCCCCGCAGGGGGTTGGCTACACCTTC. Amino acids: CASSPQGVGYTF.